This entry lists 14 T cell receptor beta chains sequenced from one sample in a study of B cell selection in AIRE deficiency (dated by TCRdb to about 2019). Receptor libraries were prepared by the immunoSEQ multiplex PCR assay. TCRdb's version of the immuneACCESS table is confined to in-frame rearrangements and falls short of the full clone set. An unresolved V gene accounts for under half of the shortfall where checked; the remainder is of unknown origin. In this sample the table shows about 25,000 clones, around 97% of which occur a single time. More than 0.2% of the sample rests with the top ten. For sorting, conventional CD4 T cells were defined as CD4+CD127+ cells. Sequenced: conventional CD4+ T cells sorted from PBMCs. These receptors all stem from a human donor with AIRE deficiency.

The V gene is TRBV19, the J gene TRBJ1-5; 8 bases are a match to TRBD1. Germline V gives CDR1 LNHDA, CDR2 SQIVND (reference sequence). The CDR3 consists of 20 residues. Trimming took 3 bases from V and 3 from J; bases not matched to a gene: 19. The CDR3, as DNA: TGTGCCAGTAGTATTAAGGTTCTGGCCGGACAGGGTGGGTTCAATCAGCCCCAGCATTTT. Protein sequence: CASSIKVLAGQGGFNQPQHF.

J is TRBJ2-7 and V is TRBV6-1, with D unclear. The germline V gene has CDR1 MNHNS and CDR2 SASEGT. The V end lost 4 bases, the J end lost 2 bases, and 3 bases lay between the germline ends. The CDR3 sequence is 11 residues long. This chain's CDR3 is CASSAPYEQYF. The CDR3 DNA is TGTGCCAGCAGTGCCCCCTACGAGCAGTACTTC.

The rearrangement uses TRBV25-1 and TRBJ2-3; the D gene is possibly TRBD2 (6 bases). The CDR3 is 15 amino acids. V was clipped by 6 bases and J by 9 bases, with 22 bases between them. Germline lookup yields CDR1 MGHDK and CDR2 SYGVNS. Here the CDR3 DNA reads TGTGCCAGCAGGTCCCCGGGACTTAAAGAGGGCACGCAGTATTTT. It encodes CASRSPGLKEGTQYF. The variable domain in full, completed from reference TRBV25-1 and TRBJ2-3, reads EADIYQTPRYLVIGTGKKITLECSQTMGHDKMYWYQQDPGMELHLIHYSYGVNSTEKGDLSSESTVSRIRTEHFPLTLESARPSHTSQYLCASRSPGLKEGTQYFGPGTRLTVL.

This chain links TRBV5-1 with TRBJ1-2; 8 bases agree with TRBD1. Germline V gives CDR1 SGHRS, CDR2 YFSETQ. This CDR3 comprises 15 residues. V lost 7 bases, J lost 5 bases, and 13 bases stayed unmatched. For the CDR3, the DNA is TGCGCCAGCTACAATCGACAGGGGACCGGGTATGGCTACACCTTC. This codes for CASYNRQGTGYGYTF.

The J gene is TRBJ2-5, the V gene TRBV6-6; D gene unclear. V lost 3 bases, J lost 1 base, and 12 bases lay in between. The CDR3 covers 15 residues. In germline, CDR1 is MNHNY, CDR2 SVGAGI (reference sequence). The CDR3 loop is CASSYGEELQETQYF. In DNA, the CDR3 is TGTGCCAGCAGTTATGGTGAGGAACTCCAAGAGACCCAGTACTTC.

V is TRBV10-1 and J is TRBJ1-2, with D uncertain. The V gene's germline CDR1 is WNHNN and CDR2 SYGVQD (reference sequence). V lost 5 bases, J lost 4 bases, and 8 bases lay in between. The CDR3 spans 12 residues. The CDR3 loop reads CASSRKTYGYTF. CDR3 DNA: TGCGCCAGCAGTCGAAAGACCTATGGCTACACCTTC.

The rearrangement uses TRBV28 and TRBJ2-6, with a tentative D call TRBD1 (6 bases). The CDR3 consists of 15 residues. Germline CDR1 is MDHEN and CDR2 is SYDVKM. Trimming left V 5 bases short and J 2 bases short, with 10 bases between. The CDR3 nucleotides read TGTGCCAGCAGTATTACAGGGACTGGGGCCAACGTCCTGACTTTC. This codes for CASSITGTGANVLTF.

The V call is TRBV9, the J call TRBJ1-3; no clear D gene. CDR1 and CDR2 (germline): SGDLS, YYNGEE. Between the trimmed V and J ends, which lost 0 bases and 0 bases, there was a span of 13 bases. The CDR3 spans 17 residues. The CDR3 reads CASSVAAMGNSGNTIYF. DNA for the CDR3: TGTGCCAGCAGCGTAGCGGCTATGGGGAACTCTGGAAACACCATATATTTT.

The CDR3 DNA sequence: TGTGCCAGCTCAGCAATCCCAGGGGAGGAGCAGTACTTC. It translates to CASSAIPGEEQYF. This rearrangement joins TRBV18 to TRBJ2-7; D might be TRBD1 (6 bases). Trimming shortened V by 5 bases and J by 7 bases, and 15 bases separated the two germline ends. The CDR3 has 13 amino acids. CDR1 KGHSH and CDR2 LQKENI come from the germline V gene.

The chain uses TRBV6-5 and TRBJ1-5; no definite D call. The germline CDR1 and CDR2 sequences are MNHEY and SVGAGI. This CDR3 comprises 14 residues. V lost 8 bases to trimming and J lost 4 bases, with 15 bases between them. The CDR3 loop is CASSAAGKNQPQHF. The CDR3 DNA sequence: TGTGCCAGCTCGGCGGCAGGAAAAAATCAGCCCCAGCATTTT.

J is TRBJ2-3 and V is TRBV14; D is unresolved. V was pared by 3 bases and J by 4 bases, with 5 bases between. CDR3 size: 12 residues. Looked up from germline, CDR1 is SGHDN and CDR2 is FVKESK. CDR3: CASSHVADTQYF. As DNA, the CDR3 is TGTGCCAGCAGCCATGTGGCAGATACGCAGTATTTT.

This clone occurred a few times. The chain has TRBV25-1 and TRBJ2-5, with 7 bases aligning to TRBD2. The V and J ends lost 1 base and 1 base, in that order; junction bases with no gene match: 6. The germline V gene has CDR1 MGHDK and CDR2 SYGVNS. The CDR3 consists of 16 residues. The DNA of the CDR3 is TGTGCCAGCAGTGAATGGGGGGGAAACCTCCAAGAGACCCAGTACTTC. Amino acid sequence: CASSEWGGNLQETQYF. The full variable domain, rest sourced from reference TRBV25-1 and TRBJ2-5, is EADIYQTPRYLVIGTGKKITLECSQTMGHDKMYWYQQDPGMELHLIHYSYGVNSTEKGDLSSESTVSRIRTEHFPLTLESARPSHTSQYLCASSEWGGNLQETQYFGPGTRLLVL.

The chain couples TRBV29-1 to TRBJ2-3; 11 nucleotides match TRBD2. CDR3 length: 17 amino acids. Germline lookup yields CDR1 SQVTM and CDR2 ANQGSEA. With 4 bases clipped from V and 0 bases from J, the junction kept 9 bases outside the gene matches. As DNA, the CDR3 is TGCAGCGTTGTTGGGTCTAGCGGGAGGACTAGCACAGATACGCAGTATTTT. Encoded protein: CSVVGSSGRTSTDTQYF.

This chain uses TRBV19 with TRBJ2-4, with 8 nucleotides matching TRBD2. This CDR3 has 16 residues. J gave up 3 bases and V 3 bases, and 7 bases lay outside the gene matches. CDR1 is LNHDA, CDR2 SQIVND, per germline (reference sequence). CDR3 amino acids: CASSITAGGGKNIQYF. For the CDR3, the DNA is TGTGCCAGTAGTATTACTGCGGGAGGAGGCAAAAACATTCAGTACTTC.